This entry lists 32 T cell receptor beta chains sequenced from one sample in a study of OX40 agonist ivuxolimab in advanced cancers. Some clones are missing from TCRdb's copy, which holds only in-frame ones; the method was immunoSEQ multiplex PCR. The sample yields 98,000 or so clones, about four fifths seen once. Specimen: CD4+ or CD8+ T cells sorted from blood, collected in a trial of the OX40 agonist ivuxolimab. Receptors were obtained from an adult with an advanced solid tumor such as melanoma, head and neck, liver or kidney cancer.

The chain has TRBV5-6 and TRBJ1-6, with TRBD1 as a possible D gene (6 bases). Per germline, CDR1 SGHDT and CDR2 YYEEEE. The CDR3 covers 15 residues. Trimming took 4 bases from V and 7 from J, leaving 15 bases between them. This CDR3 is CASSNWGRGNSPLHF. CDR3 in DNA: TGTGCCAGCAGCAACTGGGGCAGGGGAAATTCACCCCTCCACTTT.

This chain connects TRBV7-2 to TRBJ1-2, with D perhaps matching TRBD1 (6 bases). The V end lost 5 bases, the J end lost 9 bases, and 16 bases lay between the germline ends. CDR3 size: 13 residues. Germline CDR1 is SGHTA and CDR2 is FQGNSA. The CDR3 region has the DNA TGTGCCAGCAGCCCGACAGGCGTCTACCGCTACACCTTC. Its protein product is CASSPTGVYRYTF.

The rearrangement links TRBV5-4 to TRBJ2-2; D unresolved. This CDR3 region has 16 residues. V was shortened by 4 bases and J by 8 bases, with 21 bases between the two germline ends. Germline CDR1 is SGHNT and CDR2 is YYREEE (reference sequence). Here the CDR3 DNA reads TGTGCCAGCAGCCGGACCGGAGCCGCACTGAGTGGGGAGCTGTTTTTT. It is translated as CASSRTGAALSGELFF.

The chain is built from TRBV28 and TRBJ2-3; possible D gene TRBD1, 6 bases. V was trimmed by 6 bases and J by 0 bases, leaving 13 bases between them. CDR3 size: 15 residues. The germline V gene encodes CDR1 MDHEN and CDR2 SYDVKM. The CDR3 spells CASRASGASTDTQYF. The DNA for the CDR3 is TGTGCCAGCAGAGCTTCAGGGGCAAGCACAGATACGCAGTATTTT.

The DNA of the CDR3 is TGTGCCAGCAGCTTAAATAGCAATCAGCCCCAGCATTTT. This gives the protein CASSLNSNQPQHF. V and J are TRBV11-2 and TRBJ1-5, with unresolved D. This CDR3 has 13 residues. V was clipped by 2 bases and J by 0 bases, with 2 bases between them. Germline CDR1 SGHAT, CDR2 FQNNGV.

The V and J genes are TRBV7-2 and TRBJ2-3; 8 bases match TRBD2. The CDR3 covers 16 residues. The germline V gene has CDR1 SGHTA and CDR2 FQGNSA. Trimming cost V 2 bases and J 2 bases; bases outside gene matches: 6. CDR3 nucleotides: TGTGCCAGCAGCTTAAGGGCTAGCGGGTACACAGATACGCAGTATTTT. Its protein is CASSLRASGYTDTQYF.

The rearrangement joins TRBV15 to TRBJ1-3, with D unresolved. CDR1 and CDR2 from the germline V gene are LNHNV and YYDKDF (reference sequence). CDR3 length equals 17 residues. The ends were cut back, 0 bases at V and 2 bases at J, with 14 bases in the middle. DNA for the CDR3: TGTGCCACCAGCAGAGACCTGGTCTGGGAGGCTGGAAACACCATATATTTT. Its protein product is CATSRDLVWEAGNTIYF.

The chain recombines TRBV7-2 with TRBJ2-1; TRBD2 aligns across 8 bases. V lost 2 bases to trimming and J lost 2 bases; unmatched junction nucleotides: 2. The germline gives CDR1 SGHTA, CDR2 FQGNSA. The CDR3 is made up of 15 amino acids. Here the CDR3 DNA reads TGTGCCAGCAGCTTATCGCGGGGGGCCTACAATGAGCAGTTCTTC. Encoded protein: CASSLSRGAYNEQFF.

V is TRBV4-3 and J is TRBJ1-1; D possibly corresponds to TRBD1 (5 bases). The CDR3 loop spans 17 amino acids. Germline CDR1 reads LGHNA; CDR2 reads YSLEER. Trimming shortened V by 0 bases and J by 3 bases, and 17 bases separated the two germline ends. DNA of the CDR3: TGCGCCAGCAGCCAAGATTGGGGCAGGGCGGAGCACACTGAAGCTTTCTTT. This encodes CASSQDWGRAEHTEAFF.

This clone has just one count. V gene TRBV5-6 combines with J gene TRBJ2-3, with unresolved D. V shed 3 bases and J shed 2 bases, with 7 bases lying between them. Looked up from germline, CDR1 is SGHDT and CDR2 is YYEEEE. The CDR3 has 13 residues. The CDR3 region is CASSSGITDTQYF. CDR3 coding DNA: TGTGCCAGCAGCTCCGGAATCACAGATACGCAGTATTTT.

Concerning this clone: This sequence may be a read error, since a much larger clone differs from it by one base. The CDR3 is CASSLGVNTGELFF. The CDR3 nucleotides read TGTGCCAGCAGCTTAGGAGTGAACACCGGGGAGCTGTTTTTT. The chain uses TRBV11-3 and TRBJ2-2; D ambiguous. The CDR3 runs 14 residues. V lost 1 base to trimming and J lost 1 base, with 4 bases between them. Germline-derived CDR1 and CDR2 are SGHNT and YENEEA.

This sequence joins TRBV2 and TRBJ2-7; D might be TRBD1 (5 bases). The CDR3 runs to 13 residues. V lost 8 bases and J lost 4, with 15 bases in between. Germline CDR1 and CDR2: SNHLY and FYNNEI. CDR3 sequence reads: CASARQKGYEQYF. CDR3 nucleotide sequence: TGTGCCAGCGCAAGACAGAAGGGGTACGAGCAGTACTTC.

In its sample, this clone was seen once. V usage is TRBV7-3 and J usage is TRBJ2-7, with 9 bases lining up with TRBD1. The CDR3 consists of 15 residues. CDR1 is SGHTA and CDR2 is FQGTGA in the germline V gene. The ends lost 5 bases at V and 4 bases at J; junction bases unmatched: 9. The CDR3 bases are TGTGCCAGCAGCCCCGCCCCGGGACAGGGTTACGAGCAGTACTTC. Encoded protein: CASSPAPGQGYEQYF.

The DNA of the CDR3 is TGTGCCAGCAGTCTACAGGGAAATCAGCCCCAGCATTTT. It yields the protein CASSLQGNQPQHF. The chain recombines TRBV11-2 with TRBJ1-5; possible D gene TRBD1, 6 bases. Per the germline V gene, CDR1 is SGHAT and CDR2 is FQNNGV. V shed 6 bases and J shed 4 bases, with 10 bases lying between them. The CDR3 contains 13 residues. The full variable domain, completed using reference TRBV11-2 and TRBJ1-5, is EAGVAQSPRYKIIEKRQSVAFWCNPISGHATLYWYQQILGQGPKLLIQFQNNGVVDDSQLPKDRFSAERLKGVDSTLKIQPAKLEDSAVYLCASSLQGNQPQHFGDGTRLSIL.

J is TRBJ2-5 and V is TRBV14, with 10 bases that match TRBD2. Trimming removed 0 bases from V and 5 bases from J; junction bases left unmatched: 9. Germline assignment: CDR1 SGHDN and CDR2 FVKESK. This CDR3 contains 17 residues. CDR3 in DNA: TGTGCCAGCAGCCAAGATCGGCCGGGAGCGGGAGGGGAGACCCAGTACTTC. Its translation is CASSQDRPGAGGETQYF.

This sequence joins TRBV28 and TRBJ2-1; 7 positions match TRBD1. The CDR3 is 12 amino acids. The germline V gene encodes CDR1 MDHEN and CDR2 SYDVKM. V lost 6 bases to trimming and J lost 6 bases; unmatched junction nucleotides: 2. The CDR3 spells CASRTGRNEQFF. Written as DNA, the CDR3 is TGTGCCAGCAGGACAGGGCGCAATGAGCAGTTCTTC. Filled out from reference TRBV28 and TRBJ2-1, the complete variable domain reads DVKVTQSSRYLVKRTGEKVFLECVQDMDHENMFWYRQDPGLGLRLIYFSYDVKMKEKGDIPEGYSVSREKKERFSLILESASTNQTSMYLCASRTGRNEQFFGPGTRLTVL.

The CDR3 region has the DNA TGTGCCAGCAGCCTGGCTAGCCCTACCACAGATACGCAGTATTTT. It yields the protein CASSLASPTTDTQYF. The rearrangement joins TRBV11-2 to TRBJ2-3, with D maybe TRBD2 (5 bases). The V end was cut by 5 bases, the J end by 2 bases, with 14 bases between. The CDR3 runs 15 residues. CDR1 SGHAT and CDR2 FQNNGV come from the germline V gene.

Notes on this clone: The sample has other DNA sequences that encode this CDR3 too. The gene calls are TRBV7-9 and TRBJ2-3, with no clear D. The V and J ends lost 4 bases and 1 base respectively, with 12 bases between them. The CDR3 is made up of 15 amino acids. Germline CDR1 and CDR2: SEHNR and FQNEAQ (reference sequence). This CDR3 is CASSSWASGTDTQYF. The CDR3 DNA follows: TGTGCCAGCAGCTCATGGGCTAGTGGCACAGATACGCAGTATTTT.

The chain has TRBV10-1 and TRBJ2-2, with 9 bases identical to TRBD1. CDR1 and CDR2 (germline): WNHNN, SYGVQD (reference sequence). Trimming removed 6 bases from V and 4 bases from J; junction bases left unmatched: 3. The CDR3 loop spans 14 amino acids. The CDR3 reads CASSRDRVTGELFF. DNA of the CDR3: TGCGCCAGCAGCCGGGACAGGGTCACCGGGGAGCTGTTTTTT.

This clone was detected once. The chain couples TRBV27 to TRBJ1-6; D ambiguous. Germline V gene sequence: CDR1 MNHEY, CDR2 SMNVEV (reference sequence). Trimming took off 6 bases at V and 0 bases at J, with 6 bases between the two ends. This CDR3 region has 14 residues. The CDR3 DNA sequence: TGTGCCAGCAGGGGGAGCTCCTATAATTCACCCCTCCACTTT. It encodes CASRGSSYNSPLHF.

The chain links TRBV5-1 to TRBJ2-5; no definite D call. CDR1 is SGHRS and CDR2 is YFSETQ in the germline V gene. Trimming shortened V by 7 bases and J by 7 bases, and 14 bases separated the two germline ends. This CDR3 region has 12 residues. CDR3 sequence reads: CASSPERMTQYF. DNA of the CDR3: TGCGCCAGCTCTCCGGAGAGGATGACCCAGTACTTC. Combining the CDR3 with reference TRBV5-1 and TRBJ2-5 gives the whole variable domain KAGVTQTPRYLIKTRGQQVTLSCSPISGHRSVSWYQQTPGQGLQFLFEYFSETQRNKGNFPGRFSGRQFSNSRSEMNVSTLELGDSALYLCASSPERMTQYFGPGTRLLVL.

The genes are TRBV21-1 and TRBJ2-5; the table gives TRBD1 as D, unverified against the DNA. TRBV21-1 is recorded as a pseudogene. This CDR3 spans 15 amino acids. The CDR3 nucleotides are TGTGCCAGCAGCAAATGGCCAGGGGGCACAGGGACCCAGTACTTC. This sequence encodes CASSKWPGGTGTQYF.

The V gene is TRBV7-3, the J gene TRBJ2-3; 12 bases agree with TRBD2. CDR1 is SGHTA and CDR2 is FQGTGA in the germline V gene. The CDR3 loop spans 17 amino acids. V dropped 3 bases and J dropped 6; count of bases not matched to a gene: 10. CDR3 in DNA: TGTGCCAGCAGCTTCCACCCGGCTAGCGGGGGGGTTGATACGCAGTATTTT. This gives the protein CASSFHPASGGVDTQYF.

The chain combines TRBV14 with TRBJ1-2, with 8 bases lining up with TRBD1. From germline, CDR1 is SGHDN and CDR2 FVKESK. The CDR3 length is 13 residues. With V trimmed by 4 bases and J by 8 bases, 6 bases remained unmatched. CDR3 coding DNA: TGTGCCAGCAGCCTAGGGACAGGTGGCGGCTACACCTTC. Its protein product is CASSLGTGGGYTF.

V gene TRBV5-6 combines with J gene TRBJ2-3, with 9 nucleotides matching TRBD2. CDR1 and CDR2 from the germline V gene are SGHDT and YYEEEE. CDR3 length: 14 residues. J gave up 5 bases and V 4 bases, and 5 bases lay outside the gene matches. This chain's CDR3 is CASSVSGRGDTQYF. The CDR3 bases are TGTGCCAGCAGCGTTAGCGGGAGAGGAGATACGCAGTATTTT.

V gene TRBV30 combines with J gene TRBJ1-5; D is unresolved. The V gene's germline CDR1 is GTSNPN and CDR2 SVGIG (reference sequence). CDR3 length equals 15 residues. Trimming removed 0 bases from V and 0 bases from J, with 9 bases in between. In DNA form, the CDR3 reads TGTGCCTGGAGTGTAGGAGGGTATAGCAATCAGCCCCAGCATTTT. This encodes CAWSVGGYSNQPQHF.

This clone was seen a few times. The chain combines TRBV14 with TRBJ2-1, with 9 positions matching TRBD2. V gave up 6 bases and J gave up 8 bases; unmatched junction bases: 14. CDR3 length equals 16 residues. The germline V gene encodes CDR1 SGHDN and CDR2 FVKESK. The chain's CDR3 is CASRHGASGIFDEQFF. CDR3 nucleotides: TGTGCCAGCAGACACGGGGCTAGCGGGATTTTTGATGAGCAGTTCTTC.

Only one count was recorded for this clone. The J gene is TRBJ1-5, the V gene TRBV4-2; weak D call: TRBD1 (5 bases). CDR1 and CDR2 from the germline V gene are LGHNA and YNFKEQ. The CDR3 spans 13 residues. The germline V and J ends were trimmed by 5 bases and 5 bases, with 10 bases remaining between them. CDR3 in amino acids: CASSFLGDQPQHF. CDR3 in DNA: TGTGCCAGCAGCTTTCTAGGGGATCAGCCCCAGCATTTT.

The J gene is TRBJ1-4, the V gene TRBV7-2; D is ambiguous. Looked up from germline, CDR1 is SGHTA and CDR2 is FQGNSA. V lost 5 bases and J lost 4, with 14 bases in between. The CDR3 covers 15 residues. The CDR3: CASSTRPAGNEKLFF. The CDR3 DNA sequence: TGTGCCAGCAGCACCCGACCAGCTGGTAATGAAAAACTGTTTTTT.

The chain uses TRBV5-1 and TRBJ1-2, with D unresolved. The germline V gene encodes CDR1 SGHRS and CDR2 YFSETQ. V was clipped by 4 bases and J by 6 bases, with 16 bases between them. The CDR3 is 14 residues long. The CDR3 sequence: CASSRLEGTDGYTF. The CDR3 region has the DNA TGCGCCAGCAGCAGGCTCGAGGGTACGGATGGCTACACCTTC.

This clone was seen a handful of times. The genes are TRBV9 and TRBJ2-1; 7 nucleotides agree with TRBD1. Trimming at V came to 3 bases and at J to 6 bases, leaving 0 bases not matched to a gene. Germline assignment: CDR1 SGDLS and CDR2 YYNGEE. The CDR3 consists of 12 residues. The CDR3 coding sequence is TGTGCCAGCAGCGGGACAGGCAATGAGCAGTTCTTC. The encoded protein is CASSGTGNEQFF.

The chain links TRBV6-6 to TRBJ1-6; 9 bases are a match to TRBD1. The CDR3 extends over 15 amino acids. With V trimmed by 6 bases and J by 8 bases, 8 bases remained unmatched. The V gene's germline CDR1 is MNHNY and CDR2 SVGAGI (reference sequence). This CDR3 is CASRFWTGEDSPLHF. DNA for the CDR3: TGTGCCAGCAGATTTTGGACAGGGGAGGATTCACCCCTCCACTTT.